The next 7 T cell receptor beta chains were all read from a single sample in a study of OX40 agonist ivuxolimab in advanced cancers. Clones were read by immunoSEQ multiplex PCR, and TCRdb kept only the in-frame ones, dropping some. The sample records about 60,000 clones, 80% to 90% being singletons. This sample comprised CD4+ or CD8+ T cells sorted from blood, obtained in a trial of the OX40 agonist ivuxolimab. The receptors come from an adult with an advanced solid tumor such as melanoma, head and neck, liver or kidney cancer.

CDR3 DNA sequence: TGTGCCAGCAGCAGGACAGGGGGGTCCTACAATGAGCAGTTCTTC. Its translation: CASSRTGGSYNEQFF. The chain combines TRBV11-2 with TRBJ2-1, with 10 bases matching TRBD1. This CDR3 spans 15 amino acids. Germline V gene data show CDR1 as SGHAT and CDR2 as FQNNGV. After removal of 5 bases from V and 1 base from J, the junction contained 2 bases not matched to a gene.

This sequence joins TRBV9 and TRBJ2-3; 9 bases fit TRBD2. Per germline, CDR1 SGDLS and CDR2 YYNGEE. CDR3 length: 17 amino acids. The V gene end was trimmed by 1 base and the J gene end by 1 base; junction bases not matched to a gene: 7. CDR3: CASSVKEVAGGTDTQYF. CDR3 DNA sequence: TGTGCCAGCAGCGTAAAGGAGGTAGCGGGAGGCACAGATACGCAGTATTTT.

V and J are TRBV19 and TRBJ1-4; D gene ambiguous. CDR1 is LNHDA and CDR2 is SQIVND in the germline V gene (reference sequence). The CDR3 sequence is 11 residues long. V was cut by 3 bases and J by 15 bases, with 11 bases left in between. In DNA form, the CDR3 reads TGTGCCAGTAGTATTGCTCGGACGGTGTTTTTT. This translates into CASSIARTVFF.

This clone has only one observation. The chain carries TRBV7-2 and TRBJ2-7; 7 bases align to TRBD1. Looked up from germline, CDR1 is SGHTA and CDR2 is FQGNSA. There are 15 residues in the CDR3. V dropped 5 bases and J dropped 2; count of bases not matched to a gene: 9. CDR3 region: CASSPETGSTYEQYF. As DNA, the CDR3 is TGTGCCAGCAGCCCCGAGACAGGGAGTACCTACGAGCAGTACTTC.

J is TRBJ2-5 and V is TRBV5-1; D unresolved. V lost 0 bases and J lost 5, with 14 bases in between. CDR3 size: 15 residues. CDR1 is SGHRS, CDR2 YFSETQ, per germline. The CDR3 DNA reads TGCGCCAGCAGCTTGGGCGACTGGGCCAGGGAGACCCAGTACTTC. This sequence encodes CASSLGDWARETQYF.

This chain joins TRBV6-5 and TRBJ2-7; D perhaps matches TRBD1 (6 bases). The germline V gene has CDR1 MNHEY and CDR2 SVGAGI. The CDR3 runs 15 residues. The V end lost 7 bases, the J end lost 2 bases, and 18 bases lay between the germline ends. CDR3 bases: TGTGCCAGCACCATATTAAACAGGGAACCCTACGAGCAGTACGTC. The encoded protein is CASTILNREPYEQYV.

The sample holds a few counts of this clone. The chain has TRBV19 and TRBJ2-7; D is ambiguous. Trimming cost V 1 base and J 2 bases, with 6 bases left between them. Germline CDR1 is LNHDA and CDR2 is SQIVND (reference sequence). The CDR3 runs to 13 residues. The CDR3 loop reads CASSIGPAYEQYV. CDR3 nucleotide sequence: TGTGCCAGTAGTATAGGGCCAGCCTACGAGCAGTACGTC.